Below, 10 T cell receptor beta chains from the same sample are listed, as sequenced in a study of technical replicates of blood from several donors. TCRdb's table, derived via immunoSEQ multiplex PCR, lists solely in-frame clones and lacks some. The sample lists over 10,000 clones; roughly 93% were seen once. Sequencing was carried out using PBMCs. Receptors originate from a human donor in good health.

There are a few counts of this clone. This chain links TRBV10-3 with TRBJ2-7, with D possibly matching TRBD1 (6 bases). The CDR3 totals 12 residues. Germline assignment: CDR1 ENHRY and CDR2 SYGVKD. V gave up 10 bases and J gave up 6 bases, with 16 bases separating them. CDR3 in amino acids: CATGGHFGEQYF. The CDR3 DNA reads TGTGCCACTGGGGGCCACTTCGGCGAGCAGTACTTC.

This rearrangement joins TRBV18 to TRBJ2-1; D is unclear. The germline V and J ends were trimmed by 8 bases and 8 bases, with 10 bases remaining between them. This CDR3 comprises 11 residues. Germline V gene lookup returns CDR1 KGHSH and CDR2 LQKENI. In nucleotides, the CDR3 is TGTGCCAGCGGCCCCCGGGATGAGCAGTTCTTC. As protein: CASGPRDEQFF.

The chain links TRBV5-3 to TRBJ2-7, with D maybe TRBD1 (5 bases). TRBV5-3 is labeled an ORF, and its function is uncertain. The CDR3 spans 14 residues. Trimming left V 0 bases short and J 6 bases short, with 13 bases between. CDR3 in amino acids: CARSLEGQKGEQYF. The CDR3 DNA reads TGTGCCAGAAGCTTGGAGGGGCAGAAAGGCGAGCAGTACTTC.

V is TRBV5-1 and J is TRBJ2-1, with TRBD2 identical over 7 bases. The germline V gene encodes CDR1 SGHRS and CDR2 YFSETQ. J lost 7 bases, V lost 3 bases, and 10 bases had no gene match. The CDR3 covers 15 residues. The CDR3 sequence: CASSSPGLSTNEQFF. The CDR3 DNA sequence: TGCGCCAGCAGCTCACCGGGACTAAGTACAAATGAGCAGTTCTTC.

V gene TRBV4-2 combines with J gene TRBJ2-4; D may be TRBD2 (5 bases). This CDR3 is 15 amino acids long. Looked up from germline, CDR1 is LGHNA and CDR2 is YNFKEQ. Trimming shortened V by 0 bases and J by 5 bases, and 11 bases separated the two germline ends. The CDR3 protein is CASSQEAAQQNIQYF. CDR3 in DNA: TGTGCCAGCAGCCAAGAAGCGGCCCAGCAAAACATTCAGTACTTC.

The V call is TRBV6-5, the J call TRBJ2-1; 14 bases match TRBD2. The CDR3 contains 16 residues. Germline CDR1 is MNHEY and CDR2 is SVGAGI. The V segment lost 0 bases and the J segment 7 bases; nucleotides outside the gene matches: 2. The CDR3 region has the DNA TGTGCCAGCAGTTACTCAGGGACTAGCGGGAGTAATGAGCAGTTCTTC. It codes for CASSYSGTSGSNEQFF.

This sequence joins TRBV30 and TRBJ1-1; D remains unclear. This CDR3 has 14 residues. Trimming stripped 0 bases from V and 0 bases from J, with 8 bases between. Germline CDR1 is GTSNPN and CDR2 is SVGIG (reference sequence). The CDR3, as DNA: TGTGCCTGGAGTGTACGGGGTTTGAACACTGAAGCTTTCTTT. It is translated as CAWSVRGLNTEAFF. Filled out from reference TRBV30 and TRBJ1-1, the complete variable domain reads SQTIHQWPATLVQPVGSPLSLECTVEGTSNPNLYWYRQAAGRGLQLLFYSVGIGQISSEVPQNLSASRPQDRQFILSSKKLLLSDSGFYLCAWSVRGLNTEAFFGQGTRLTVV.

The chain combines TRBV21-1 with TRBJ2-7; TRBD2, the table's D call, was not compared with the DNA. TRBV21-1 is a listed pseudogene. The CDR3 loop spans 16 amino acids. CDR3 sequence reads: CASSKGSQREDLEQYF. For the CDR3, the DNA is TGTGCCAGCAGTAAGGGGAGTCAGCGGGAGGATCTCGAGCAGTACTTC.

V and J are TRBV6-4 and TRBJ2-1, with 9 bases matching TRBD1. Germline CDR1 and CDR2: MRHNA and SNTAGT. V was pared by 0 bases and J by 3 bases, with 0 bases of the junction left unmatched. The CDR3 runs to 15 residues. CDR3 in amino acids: CASSDSTGGYNEQFF. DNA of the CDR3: TGTGCCAGCAGTGACTCGACAGGGGGCTACAATGAGCAGTTCTTC.

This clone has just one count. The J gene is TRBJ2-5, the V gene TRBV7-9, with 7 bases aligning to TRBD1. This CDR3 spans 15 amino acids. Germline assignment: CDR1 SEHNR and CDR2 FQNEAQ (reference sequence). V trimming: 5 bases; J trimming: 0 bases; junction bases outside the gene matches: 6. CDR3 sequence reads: CASSTTTGNQETQYF. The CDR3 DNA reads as TGTGCCAGCAGCACCACGACAGGGAACCAAGAGACCCAGTACTTC.